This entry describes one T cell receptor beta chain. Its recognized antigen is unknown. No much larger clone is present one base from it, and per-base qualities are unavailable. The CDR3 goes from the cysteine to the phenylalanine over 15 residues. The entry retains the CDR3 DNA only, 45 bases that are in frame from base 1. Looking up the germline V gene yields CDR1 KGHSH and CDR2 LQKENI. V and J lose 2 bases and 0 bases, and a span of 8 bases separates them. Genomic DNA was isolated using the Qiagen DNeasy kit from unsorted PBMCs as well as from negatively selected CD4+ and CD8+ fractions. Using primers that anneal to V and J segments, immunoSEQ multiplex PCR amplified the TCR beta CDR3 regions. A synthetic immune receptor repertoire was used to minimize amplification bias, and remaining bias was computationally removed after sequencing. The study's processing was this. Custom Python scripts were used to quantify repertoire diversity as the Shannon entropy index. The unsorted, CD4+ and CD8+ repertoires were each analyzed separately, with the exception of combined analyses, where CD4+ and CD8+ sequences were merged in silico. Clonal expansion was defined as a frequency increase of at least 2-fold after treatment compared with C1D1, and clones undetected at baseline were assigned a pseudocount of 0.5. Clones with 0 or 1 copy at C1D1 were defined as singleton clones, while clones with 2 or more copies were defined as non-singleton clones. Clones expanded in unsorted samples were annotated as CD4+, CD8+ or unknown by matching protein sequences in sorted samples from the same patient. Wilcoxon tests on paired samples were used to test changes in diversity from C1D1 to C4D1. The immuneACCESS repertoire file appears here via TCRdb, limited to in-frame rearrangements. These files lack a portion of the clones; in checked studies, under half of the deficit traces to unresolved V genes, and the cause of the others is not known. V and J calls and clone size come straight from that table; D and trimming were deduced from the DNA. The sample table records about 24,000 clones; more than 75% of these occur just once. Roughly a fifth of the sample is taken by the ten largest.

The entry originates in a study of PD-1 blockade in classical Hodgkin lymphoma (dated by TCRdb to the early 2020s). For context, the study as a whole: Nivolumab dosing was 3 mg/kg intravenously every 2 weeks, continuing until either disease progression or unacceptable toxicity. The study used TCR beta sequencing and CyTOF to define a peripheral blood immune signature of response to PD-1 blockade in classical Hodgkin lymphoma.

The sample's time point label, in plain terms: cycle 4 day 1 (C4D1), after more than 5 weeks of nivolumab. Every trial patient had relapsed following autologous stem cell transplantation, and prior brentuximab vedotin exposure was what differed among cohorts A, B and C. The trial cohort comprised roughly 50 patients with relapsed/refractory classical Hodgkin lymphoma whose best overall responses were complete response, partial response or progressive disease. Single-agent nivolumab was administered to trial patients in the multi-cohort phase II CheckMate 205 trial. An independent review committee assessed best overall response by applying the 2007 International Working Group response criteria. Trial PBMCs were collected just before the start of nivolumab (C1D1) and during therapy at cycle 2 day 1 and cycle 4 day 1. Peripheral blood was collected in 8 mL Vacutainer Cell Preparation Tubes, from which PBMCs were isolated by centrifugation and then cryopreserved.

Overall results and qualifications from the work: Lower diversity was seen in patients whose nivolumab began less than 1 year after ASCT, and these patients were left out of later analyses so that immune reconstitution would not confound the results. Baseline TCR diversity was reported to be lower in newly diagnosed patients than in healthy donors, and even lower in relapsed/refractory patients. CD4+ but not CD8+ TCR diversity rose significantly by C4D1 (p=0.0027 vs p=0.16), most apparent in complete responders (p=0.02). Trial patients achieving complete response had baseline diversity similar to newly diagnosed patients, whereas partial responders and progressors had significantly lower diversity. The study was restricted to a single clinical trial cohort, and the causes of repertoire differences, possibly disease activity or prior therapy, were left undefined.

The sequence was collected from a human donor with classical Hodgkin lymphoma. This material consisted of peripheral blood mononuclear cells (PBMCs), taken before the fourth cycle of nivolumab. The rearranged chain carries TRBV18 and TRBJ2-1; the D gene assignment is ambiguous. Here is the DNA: TGTGCCAGCTCACCAACAGATACCTCCTACAATGAGCAGTTCTTC. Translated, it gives CASSPTDTSYNEQFF.